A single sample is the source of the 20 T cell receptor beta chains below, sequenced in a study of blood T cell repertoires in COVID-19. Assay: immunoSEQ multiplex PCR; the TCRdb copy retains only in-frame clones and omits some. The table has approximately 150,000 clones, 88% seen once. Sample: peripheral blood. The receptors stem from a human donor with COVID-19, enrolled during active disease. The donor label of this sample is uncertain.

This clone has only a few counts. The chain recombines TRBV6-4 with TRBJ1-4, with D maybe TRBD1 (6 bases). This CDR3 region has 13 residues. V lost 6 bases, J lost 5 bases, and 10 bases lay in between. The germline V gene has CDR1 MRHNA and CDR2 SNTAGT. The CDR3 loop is CASRDDRNEKLFF. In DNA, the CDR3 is TGTGCCAGCAGGGACGACAGGAATGAAAAACTGTTTTTT.

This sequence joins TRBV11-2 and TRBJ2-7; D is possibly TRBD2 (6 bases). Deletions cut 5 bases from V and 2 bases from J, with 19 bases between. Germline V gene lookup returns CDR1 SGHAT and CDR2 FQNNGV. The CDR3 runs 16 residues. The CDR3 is CASSLQPGTPPYEQYF. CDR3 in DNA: TGTGCCAGCAGCCTCCAGCCCGGGACTCCCCCCTACGAGCAGTACTTC.

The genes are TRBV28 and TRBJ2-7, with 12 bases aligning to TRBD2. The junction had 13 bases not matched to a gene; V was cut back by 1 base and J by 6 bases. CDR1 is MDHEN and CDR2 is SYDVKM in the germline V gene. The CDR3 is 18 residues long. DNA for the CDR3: TGTGCCAGCAGTTTATTCGCTTGGGCTAGCGGGAGGGCCCGCGAGCAGTACTTC. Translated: CASSLFAWASGRAREQYF.

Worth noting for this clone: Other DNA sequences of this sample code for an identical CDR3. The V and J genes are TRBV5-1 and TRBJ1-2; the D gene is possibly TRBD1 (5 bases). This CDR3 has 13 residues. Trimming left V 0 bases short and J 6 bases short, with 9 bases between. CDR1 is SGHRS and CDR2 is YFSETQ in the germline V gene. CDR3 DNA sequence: TGCGCCAGCAGCTTGGGGCAGGGCGATGGCTACACCTTC. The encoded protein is CASSLGQGDGYTF.

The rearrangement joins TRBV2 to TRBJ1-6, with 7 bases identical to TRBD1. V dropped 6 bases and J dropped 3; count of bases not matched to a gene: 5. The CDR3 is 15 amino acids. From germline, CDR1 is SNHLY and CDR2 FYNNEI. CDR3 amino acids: CASRGDSHYNSPLHF. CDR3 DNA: TGTGCCAGCAGGGGGGACAGCCACTATAATTCACCCCTCCACTTT.

CDR3 DNA: TGTGCCAGCAGCCTCTCACTAGCGGAACAAGAGACCCAGTACTTC. It encodes CASSLSLAEQETQYF. The chain carries TRBV3-1 (or the pseudogene TRBV3-2) and TRBJ2-5; 8 positions agree with TRBD2. The germline V gene has CDR1 LGHDT and CDR2 YNNKEL (reference sequence). CDR3 length: 15 amino acids. Trimming took 4 bases from V and 2 from J; bases not matched to a gene: 6.

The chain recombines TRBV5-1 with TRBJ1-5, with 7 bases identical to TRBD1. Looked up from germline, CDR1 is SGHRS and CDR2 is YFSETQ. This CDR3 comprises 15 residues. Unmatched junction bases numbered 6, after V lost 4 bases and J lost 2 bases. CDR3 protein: CASSPGQTGNQPQHF. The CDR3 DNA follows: TGCGCCAGCAGCCCGGGACAGACGGGCAATCAGCCCCAGCATTTT.

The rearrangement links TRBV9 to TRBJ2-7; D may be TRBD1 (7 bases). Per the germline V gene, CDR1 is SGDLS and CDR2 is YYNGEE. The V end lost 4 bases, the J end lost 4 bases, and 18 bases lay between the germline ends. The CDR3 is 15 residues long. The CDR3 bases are TGTGCCAGCAGCACCCAGGGGGGTTTCACTTACGAGCAGTACTTC. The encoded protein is CASSTQGGFTYEQYF.

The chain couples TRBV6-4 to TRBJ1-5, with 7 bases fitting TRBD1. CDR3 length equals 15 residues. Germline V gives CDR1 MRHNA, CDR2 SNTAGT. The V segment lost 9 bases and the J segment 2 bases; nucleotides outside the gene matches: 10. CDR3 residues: CARHSDRVGNQPQHF. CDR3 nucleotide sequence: TGTGCCAGACACTCAGACAGGGTTGGCAATCAGCCCCAGCATTTT.

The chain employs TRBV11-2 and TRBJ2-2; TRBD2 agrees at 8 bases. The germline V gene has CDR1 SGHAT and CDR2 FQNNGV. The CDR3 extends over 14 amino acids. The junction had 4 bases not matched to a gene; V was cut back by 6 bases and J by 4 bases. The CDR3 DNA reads TGTGCCAGCAGGGGGACTAGTTTCACCGGGGAGCTGTTTTTT. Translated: CASRGTSFTGELFF.

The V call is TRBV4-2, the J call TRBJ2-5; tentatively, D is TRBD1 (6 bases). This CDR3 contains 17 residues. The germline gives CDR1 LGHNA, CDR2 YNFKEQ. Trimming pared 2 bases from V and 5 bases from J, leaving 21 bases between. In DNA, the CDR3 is TGTGCCAGCAGCCAACCCCCCAGACAGGCCGGGTACGAGACCCAGTACTTC. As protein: CASSQPPRQAGYETQYF.

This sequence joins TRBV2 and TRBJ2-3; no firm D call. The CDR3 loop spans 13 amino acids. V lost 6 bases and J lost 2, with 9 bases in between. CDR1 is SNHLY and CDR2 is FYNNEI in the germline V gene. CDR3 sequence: CASRKTYTDTQYF. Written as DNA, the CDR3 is TGTGCCAGCAGGAAAACTTACACAGATACGCAGTATTTT.

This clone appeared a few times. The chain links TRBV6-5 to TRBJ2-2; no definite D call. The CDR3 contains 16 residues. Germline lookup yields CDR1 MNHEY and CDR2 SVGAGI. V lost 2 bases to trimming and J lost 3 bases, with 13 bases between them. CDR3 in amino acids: CASSYKPEVDTGELFF. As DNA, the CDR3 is TGTGCCAGCAGTTACAAACCAGAGGTCGACACCGGGGAGCTGTTTTTT.

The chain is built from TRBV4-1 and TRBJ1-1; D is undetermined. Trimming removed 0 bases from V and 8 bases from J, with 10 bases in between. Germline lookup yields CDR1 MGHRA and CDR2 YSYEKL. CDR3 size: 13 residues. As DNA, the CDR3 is TGCGCCAGCAGCCAAGAGAGCGCAACGGAAGCTTTCTTT. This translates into CASSQESATEAFF.

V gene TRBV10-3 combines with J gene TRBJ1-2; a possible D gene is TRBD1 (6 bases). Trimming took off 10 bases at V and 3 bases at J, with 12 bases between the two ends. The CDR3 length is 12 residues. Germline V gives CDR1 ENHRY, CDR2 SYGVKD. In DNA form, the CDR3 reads TGTGCCAGTGGACAGATGGACTATGGCTACACCTTC. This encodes CASGQMDYGYTF.

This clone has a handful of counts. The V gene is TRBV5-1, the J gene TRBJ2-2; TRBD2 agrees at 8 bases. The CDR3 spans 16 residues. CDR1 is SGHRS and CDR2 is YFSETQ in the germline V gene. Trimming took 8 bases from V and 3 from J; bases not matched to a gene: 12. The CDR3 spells CASKKPPRGDTGELFF. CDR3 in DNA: TGCGCCAGTAAAAAACCCCCGCGGGGGGACACCGGGGAGCTGTTTTTT.

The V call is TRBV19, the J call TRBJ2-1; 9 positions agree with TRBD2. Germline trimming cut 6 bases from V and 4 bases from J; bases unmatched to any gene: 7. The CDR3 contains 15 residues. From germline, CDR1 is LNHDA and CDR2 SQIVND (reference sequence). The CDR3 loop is CASSKIAGEYNEQFF. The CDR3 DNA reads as TGTGCCAGTAGCAAAATAGCGGGGGAGTACAATGAGCAGTTCTTC.

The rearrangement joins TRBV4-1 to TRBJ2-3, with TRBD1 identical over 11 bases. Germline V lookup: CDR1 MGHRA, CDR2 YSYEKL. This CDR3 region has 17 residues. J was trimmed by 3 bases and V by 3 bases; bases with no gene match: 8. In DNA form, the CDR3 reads TGCGCCAGCAGCCAGGTTCAGGGACAGGGGGTTACAGATACGCAGTATTTT. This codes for CASSQVQGQGVTDTQYF.

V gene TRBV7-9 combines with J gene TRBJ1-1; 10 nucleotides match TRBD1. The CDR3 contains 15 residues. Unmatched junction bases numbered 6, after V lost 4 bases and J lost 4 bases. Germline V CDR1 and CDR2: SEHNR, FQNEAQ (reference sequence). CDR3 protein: CASSSSTGGGTEAFF. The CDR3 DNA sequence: TGTGCCAGCAGCTCCTCGACAGGGGGCGGCACTGAAGCTTTCTTT.

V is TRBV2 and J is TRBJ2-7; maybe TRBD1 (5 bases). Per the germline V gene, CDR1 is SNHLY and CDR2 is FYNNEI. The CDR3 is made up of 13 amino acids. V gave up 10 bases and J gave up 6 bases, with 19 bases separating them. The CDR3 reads CAIEARVTPEQYF. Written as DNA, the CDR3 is TGTGCCATCGAGGCCAGGGTTACACCCGAGCAGTACTTC.